This TCR beta chain was sequenced for a study of shared clonotypes between healthy human individuals. About the study: The composition of the donors was a couple of women and a few men aged 18 to 49.

Libraries were prepared by immunoSEQ multiplex PCR; TCRdb keeps only in-frame clonotypes and omits some of them. The sample includes approximately 1.9 million clones, 93% seen only once; the top ten take around 1.7%. The CDR3 runs 13 residues. Germline lookup yields CDR1 LGHNA and CDR2 YSLEER. V lost 4 bases and J lost 3, with 10 bases in between. CD8 cells regarded as naive lacked CD45RO, were positively chosen for CCR7, and omitted terminally differentiated effector memory CD45RA+ cells. The V and J genes are TRBV4-3 and TRBJ2-7, with D perhaps TRBD1 (6 bases). Sequenced material: naive CD8+ T cells from PBMCs. The sequence came from a man younger than 35 in good health. Some clones in this sample may be carry-over from other donors' samples. In DNA form, the CDR3 reads TGCGCCAGCAGCCCCCAGACAGGCTACGAGCAGTACTTC. It encodes CASSPQTGYEQYF.